This T cell receptor beta chain came from a study of blood T cell repertoires in COVID-19. The V end lost 3 bases, the J end lost 7 bases, and 12 bases lay between the germline ends. The CDR3 contains 13 residues. Per the germline V gene, CDR1 is MDHEN and CDR2 is SYDVKM. Repertoires were generated with immunoSEQ multiplex PCR, while TCRdb's copy carries only in-frame clones and drops some. The top ten clones hold approximately 5.3% of a sample with around 300,000 clones, 70% to 90% of them seen once. V is TRBV28 and J is TRBJ2-5, with unresolved D. The sample was PBMCs or T cells enriched from blood (not recorded which). This clonotype was obtained from a woman under 40 who had recovered from COVID-19. CDR3 loop: CASSLTARGTQYF. CDR3 DNA: TGTGCCAGCAGTTTGACGGCCCGAGGGACCCAGTACTTC.